The 10 T cell receptor beta chains reported below all come from one sample, sequenced in a study of T cells after yellow fever vaccination. TCRdb analysed the 5' RACE reads with MiXCR anew, one entry per CDR3 protein. The data contain 70,000 to 80,000 distinct CDR3 sequences, under 9.5% of them singletons. This specimen consisted of CD8+ T cells sorted from PBMCs, obtained more than 8 days after the first yellow fever vaccination. The receptors were gathered from a man aged 18 to 35 who received the YFV17D yellow fever vaccine.

Concerning this clonotype itself: Being one base from a much bigger clone, this may be a read error. CDR3 DNA sequence: TGTGCCAGCAGTTTCCCAGGGAACTATCGCTACACCTTC. Encoded protein: CASSFPGNYRYTF. This sequence joins TRBV12-3 or TRBV12-4 and TRBJ1-2; TRBD1 is a possible D gene (5 bases). The CDR3 sequence is 13 residues long.

The sample holds many counts of this clonotype. This sequence joins TRBV6-2 or TRBV6-3 and TRBJ1-1, with D hard to call. Looked up from germline, CDR1 is MNHEY and CDR2 is SVGEGT. The CDR3 loop spans 13 amino acids. Between the trimmed V and J ends, which lost 2 bases and 4 bases, there was a span of 8 bases. In DNA form, the CDR3 reads TGTGCCAGCAGTTACGTAGAGGGCACTGAAGCTTTCTTT. This gives the protein CASSYVEGTEAFF.

This clonotype was seen more than once but under ten times. The genes are TRBV7-3 and TRBJ2-1, with 7 bases identical to TRBD2. The CDR3 runs to 15 residues. Germline trimming cut 2 bases from V and 4 bases from J; bases unmatched to any gene: 5. Germline-derived CDR1 and CDR2 are SGHTA and FQGTGA. In nucleotides, the CDR3 is TGTGCCAGCAGCTTAGGTGGCGGGGGATACAATGAGCAGTTCTTC. This translates into CASSLGGGGYNEQFF.

This chain uses TRBV30 with TRBJ2-7, with 7 nucleotides matching TRBD1. The J segment lost 3 bases and the V segment lost 3 bases, leaving 2 bases of the junction unmatched. This CDR3 region has 12 residues. Germline V gene sequence: CDR1 GTSNPN, CDR2 SVGIG (reference sequence). The DNA for the CDR3 is TGTGCCTGGAGGGACAGGTACTACGAGCAGTACTTC. Translation: CAWRDRYYEQYF.

This clonotype was recorded a few times. A junction end diverges from the germline sequence, so it may reflect a read error. The V and J genes are TRBV5-3 and TRBJ1-2; D call uncertain. Being an ORF, TRBV5-3 has a function that is uncertain. The CDR3 is made up of 12 amino acids. Here the CDR3 DNA reads TGTGCCAGAAGCCCGGCGACGGCTTCCGTCTTCTTC. This codes for CARSPATASVFF.

This clonotype was recorded many times. The rearrangement uses TRBV12-3 or TRBV12-4 and TRBJ2-5; 7 bases match TRBD1. There are 14 residues in the CDR3. V lost 5 bases and J lost 2; bases outside the gene matches: 5. CDR3 sequence (DNA): TGTGCCAGCAGTCCCGGGACAGTACAAGAGACCCAGTACTTC. The encoded protein is CASSPGTVQETQYF.

In this sample, this clonotype turned up many times. J is TRBJ1-5 and V is TRBV28; TRBD1 aligns across 8 bases. V lost 2 bases, J lost 5 bases, and 2 bases stayed unmatched. The length of the CDR3 is 14 residues. Looked up from germline, CDR1 is MDHEN and CDR2 is SYDVKM. This CDR3 is CASSLTGGHQPQHF. The CDR3 DNA is TGTGCCAGCAGTTTAACAGGGGGTCATCAGCCCCAGCATTTT.

This clonotype was recorded at least ten times. V and J are TRBV10-3 and TRBJ2-3; D could derive from TRBD1 or TRBD2 (5 bases each). This CDR3 region has 12 residues. Germline CDR1 and CDR2: ENHRY and SYGVKD. Trimming stripped 11 bases from V and 7 bases from J, with 16 bases between. As DNA, the CDR3 is TGTGCCGGGGGTGCAGGGTCATATACGCAGTATTTT. Amino acids: CAGGAGSYTQYF.

This clonotype was counted ten times or more. The chain joins TRBV4-1 to TRBJ1-5; D remains ambiguous. CDR1 and CDR2 (germline): MGHRA, YSYEKL. This CDR3 region has 15 residues. V gave up 2 bases and J gave up 0 bases, with 8 bases separating them. The CDR3 loop reads CASSQRELSNQPQHF. Here the CDR3 DNA reads TGCGCCAGCAGCCAAAGGGAACTTAGCAATCAGCCCCAGCATTTT.

This clonotype was recorded a few times. CDR3 region: CASSLDGSADTQYF. The CDR3 DNA reads as TGTGCCAGCAGTTTAGACGGGTCGGCAGATACGCAGTATTTT. The chain combines TRBV27 with TRBJ2-3; no definite D call. This CDR3 spans 14 amino acids. From germline, CDR1 is MNHEY and CDR2 SMNVEV (reference sequence). Trimming shortened V by 2 bases and J by 4 bases, and 10 bases separated the two germline ends.